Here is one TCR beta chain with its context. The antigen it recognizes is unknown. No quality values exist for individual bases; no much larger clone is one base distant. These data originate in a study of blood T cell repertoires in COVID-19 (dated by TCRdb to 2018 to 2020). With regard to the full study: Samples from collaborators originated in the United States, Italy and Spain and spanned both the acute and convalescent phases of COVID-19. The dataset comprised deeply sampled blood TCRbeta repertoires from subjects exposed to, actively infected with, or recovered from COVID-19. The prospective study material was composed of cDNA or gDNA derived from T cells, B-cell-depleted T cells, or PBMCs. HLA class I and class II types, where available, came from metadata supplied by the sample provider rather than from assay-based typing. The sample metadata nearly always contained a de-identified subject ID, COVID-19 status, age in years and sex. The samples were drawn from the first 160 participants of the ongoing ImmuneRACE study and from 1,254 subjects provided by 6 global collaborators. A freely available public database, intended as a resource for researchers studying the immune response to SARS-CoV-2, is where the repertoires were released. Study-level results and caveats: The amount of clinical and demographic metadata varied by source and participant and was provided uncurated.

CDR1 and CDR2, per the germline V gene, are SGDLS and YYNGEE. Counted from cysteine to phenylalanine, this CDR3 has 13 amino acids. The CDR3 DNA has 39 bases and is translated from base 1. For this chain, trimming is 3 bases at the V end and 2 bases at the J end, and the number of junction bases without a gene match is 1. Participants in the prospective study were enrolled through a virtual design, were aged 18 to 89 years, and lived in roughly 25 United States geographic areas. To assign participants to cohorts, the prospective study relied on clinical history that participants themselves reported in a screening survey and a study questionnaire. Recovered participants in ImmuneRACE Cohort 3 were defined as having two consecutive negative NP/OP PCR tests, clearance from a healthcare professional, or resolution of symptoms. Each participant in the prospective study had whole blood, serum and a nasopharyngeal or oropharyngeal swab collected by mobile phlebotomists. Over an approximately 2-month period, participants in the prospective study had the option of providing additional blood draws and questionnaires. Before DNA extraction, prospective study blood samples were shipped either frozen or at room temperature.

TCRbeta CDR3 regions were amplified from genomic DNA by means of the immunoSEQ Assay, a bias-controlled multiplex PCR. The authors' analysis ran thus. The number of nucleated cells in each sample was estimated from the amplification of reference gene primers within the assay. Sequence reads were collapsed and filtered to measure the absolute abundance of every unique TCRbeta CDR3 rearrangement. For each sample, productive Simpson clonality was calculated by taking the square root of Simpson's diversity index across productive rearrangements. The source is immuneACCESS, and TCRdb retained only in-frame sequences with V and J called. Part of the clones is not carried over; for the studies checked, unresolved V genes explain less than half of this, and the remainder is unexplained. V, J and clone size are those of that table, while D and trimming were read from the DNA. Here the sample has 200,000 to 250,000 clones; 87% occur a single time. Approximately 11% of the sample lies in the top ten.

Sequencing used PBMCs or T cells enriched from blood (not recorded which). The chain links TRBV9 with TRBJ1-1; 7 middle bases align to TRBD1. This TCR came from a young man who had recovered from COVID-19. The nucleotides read TGTGCCAGCAGCGGACAGGGCAACACTGAAGCTTTCTTT. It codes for CASSGQGNTEAFF.